This is a list of T cell receptor beta chains from one sample in a study of blood T cell repertoires in COVID-19. Clones were read by immunoSEQ multiplex PCR, and TCRdb kept only the in-frame ones, dropping some. The sample yields roughly 200,000 clones, roughly 85% seen once. Material: peripheral blood. The receptors derive from a man in his sixties with acute or convalescent COVID-19. The CDR3 runs from the conserved cysteine through the conserved F or W. The order of the fields is D gene, clone size, V gene, J gene, CDR3 DNA, CDR3 protein. D genes are given only for firm matches. Clone size appears in some rows only: once, few, many, or a class for an expanded clone.

D gene: TRBD1; clone size: once; V gene: TRBV27; J gene: TRBJ2-2; CDR3 DNA: TGTGCCAGCAGTCCAAACCGGGACAGGGGGGCCGGGGAGCTGTTTTTT; CDR3 protein: CASSPNRDRGAGELFF
D gene: NA; clone size: NA; V gene: TRBV5-5; J gene: TRBJ2-5; CDR3 DNA: TGTGCCAGCAGCTTGACGAACAGACCACAAGAGACCCAGTACTTC; CDR3 protein: CASSLTNRPQETQYF
D gene: NA; clone size: once; V gene: TRBV5-8; J gene: TRBJ1-1; CDR3 DNA: TGTGCCAGCCCCGTTTTGGTTGGACAATTGAACACTGAAGCTTTCTTT; CDR3 protein: CASPVLVGQLNTEAFF
D gene: NA; clone size: NA; V gene: TRBV20-1; J gene: TRBJ1-1; CDR3 DNA: TGCAGTTCCCCGGAGCCCACTGAAGCTTTCTTT; CDR3 protein: CSSPEPTEAFF
D gene: TRBD1; clone size: few; V gene: TRBV9; J gene: TRBJ2-7; CDR3 DNA: TGTGCCAGCAGCCCTGGAGACAGGGCCTACGAGCAGTACTTC; CDR3 protein: CASSPGDRAYEQYF
D gene: TRBD1; clone size: few; V gene: TRBV19; J gene: TRBJ1-2; CDR3 DNA: TGTGCCAGTATCCCTCCAGGGGGGTATGGCTACACCTTC; CDR3 protein: CASIPPGGYGYTF
D gene: NA; clone size: NA; V gene: TRBV21-1; J gene: TRBJ2-7; CDR3 DNA: TGTGCCAGCAGCAAAGGAGCCTCGGCAGACAGGAGCTCCTACGAGCAGTACTTC; CDR3 protein: CASSKGASADRSSYEQYF
D gene: NA; clone size: NA; V gene: TRBV28; J gene: TRBJ1-1; CDR3 DNA: TGTGCCAGCGGAGGGCACTACGAAGCTTTCTTT; CDR3 protein: CASGGHYEAFF
D gene: NA; clone size: NA; V gene: TRBV27; J gene: TRBJ2-2; CDR3 DNA: TGTGCCAGCAGTTTATTGGCGGGGAACACCGGGGAGCTGTTTTTT; CDR3 protein: CASSLLAGNTGELFF
D gene: TRBD1; clone size: once; V gene: TRBV19; J gene: TRBJ1-4; CDR3 DNA: TGTGCCAGTAGTAAATCCGGGACAGGGGTTGAAAAACTGTTTTTT; CDR3 protein: CASSKSGTGVEKLFF
D gene: TRBD1; clone size: NA; V gene: TRBV2; J gene: TRBJ1-5; CDR3 DNA: TGTGCCAGCAGCGCAACAGGGGGTGGCAATCAGCCCCAGCATTTT; CDR3 protein: CASSATGGGNQPQHF
D gene: TRBD2; clone size: NA; V gene: TRBV7-2; J gene: TRBJ2-3; CDR3 DNA: TGTGCCAGCAGCTTAGGGATGTCCAGCGGGACGCAGTGGTATACGCAGTATTTT; CDR3 protein: CASSLGMSSGTQWYTQYF
D gene: TRBD1; clone size: NA; V gene: TRBV2; J gene: TRBJ1-2; CDR3 DNA: TGTGCCAGCAGTCTAATAACAGGGGGGGCGGAGGGCTACACCTTC; CDR3 protein: CASSLITGGAEGYTF
D gene: TRBD1; clone size: once; V gene: TRBV27; J gene: TRBJ2-2; CDR3 DNA: TGTGCCAGCAGTTTACACGGGACAGGCCTGACTAACACCGGGGAGCTGTTTTTT; CDR3 protein: CASSLHGTGLTNTGELFF
D gene: NA; clone size: NA; V gene: TRBV28; J gene: TRBJ2-7; CDR3 DNA: TGTGCCAGCAGTATCGTGGGGACTGGGCGGGGTTACGAGCAGTACTTC; CDR3 protein: CASSIVGTGRGYEQYF
D gene: TRBD1; clone size: NA; V gene: TRBV27; J gene: TRBJ1-6; CDR3 DNA: TGTGCCAGCAGTTTGGGACAGTTTAATTCACCCCTCCACTTT; CDR3 protein: CASSLGQFNSPLHF
D gene: NA; clone size: NA; V gene: TRBV7-2; J gene: TRBJ1-4; CDR3 DNA: TGTGCCAGCAGCTTAGCGCGAGGAGACGAAAAACTGTTTTTT; CDR3 protein: CASSLARGDEKLFF
D gene: NA; clone size: NA; V gene: TRBV2; J gene: TRBJ1-5; CDR3 DNA: TGTGCCAGCAGTGGGGCTCCGAACCAGCCCCAGCATTTT; CDR3 protein: CASSGAPNQPQHF
D gene: TRBD1; clone size: NA; V gene: TRBV24-1; J gene: TRBJ2-1; CDR3 DNA: TGTGCCACCAGTGATGCCAGGGGGAATGAGCAGTTCTTC; CDR3 protein: CATSDARGNEQFF
D gene: NA; clone size: once; V gene: TRBV6-5; J gene: TRBJ2-1; CDR3 DNA: TGTGCCGCCAGCTCCTACAATGAGCAGTTCTTC; CDR3 protein: CAASSYNEQFF
D gene: NA; clone size: NA; V gene: TRBV7-7; J gene: TRBJ2-5; CDR3 DNA: TGTGCTAGCAGCTTATACGAGGAAGAGACCCAGTACTTC; CDR3 protein: CASSLYEEETQYF
D gene: TRBD2; clone size: few; V gene: TRBV9; J gene: TRBJ2-3; CDR3 DNA: TGTGCCAGCAGCGTAACTGAGCGGGGTAACACAGATACGCAGTATTTT; CDR3 protein: CASSVTERGNTDTQYF
D gene: TRBD2; clone size: NA; V gene: TRBV27; J gene: TRBJ2-5; CDR3 DNA: TGTGCCAGCAGTTGGACGGGGGGAGTAGAGACCCAGTACTTC; CDR3 protein: CASSWTGGVETQYF
D gene: TRBD2; clone size: NA; V gene: TRBV7-9; J gene: TRBJ2-7; CDR3 DNA: TGTGCCAGCAGCTTAGAGGTGGCGGGAGCATCCGAGCAGTACTTC; CDR3 protein: CASSLEVAGASEQYF
D gene: TRBD1; clone size: NA; V gene: TRBV5-8; J gene: TRBJ2-1; CDR3 DNA: TGTGCCAGCAGCACAGCAGGGGGATCCTTGAATTCCTACAATGAGCAGTTCTTC; CDR3 protein: CASSTAGGSLNSYNEQFF
D gene: TRBD1; clone size: NA; V gene: TRBV7-9; J gene: TRBJ2-7; CDR3 DNA: TGTGCCAGCGGGACAGAAAGCTACGAGCAGTACTTC; CDR3 protein: CASGTESYEQYF
D gene: NA; clone size: NA; V gene: TRBV20-1; J gene: TRBJ1-1; CDR3 DNA: TGCAGTGCGGGAGACTGGTCTGAAGCTTTCTTT; CDR3 protein: CSAGDWSEAFF
D gene: NA; clone size: NA; V gene: TRBV2; J gene: TRBJ2-6; CDR3 DNA: TGTGCCAGCAGTGAATACAGGGCTGGGGCCAACGTCCTGACTTTC; CDR3 protein: CASSEYRAGANVLTF
D gene: TRBD2; clone size: NA; V gene: TRBV18; J gene: TRBJ2-1; CDR3 DNA: TGTGCCAGCTCACCACCGGGGACTAGCGGATACAATGAGCAGTTCTTC; CDR3 protein: CASSPPGTSGYNEQFF
D gene: NA; clone size: NA; V gene: TRBV19; J gene: TRBJ2-7; CDR3 DNA: TGTGCCAGTAGACCACCGGGGGGCACCTACGAGCAGTACTTC; CDR3 protein: CASRPPGGTYEQYF
D gene: NA; clone size: NA; V gene: TRBV30; J gene: TRBJ1-6; CDR3 DNA: TGTGCCTGGAGTGTAGGAGGGCTTTTTAATTCACCCCTCCACTTT; CDR3 protein: CAWSVGGLFNSPLHF
D gene: TRBD2; clone size: NA; V gene: TRBV15; J gene: TRBJ2-5; CDR3 DNA: TGTGCCACCAGCTCCCGCGGCAGCGGGAGGGCCTCAGAGACCCAGTACTTC; CDR3 protein: CATSSRGSGRASETQYF
D gene: NA; clone size: NA; V gene: TRBV29-1; J gene: TRBJ1-2; CDR3 DNA: TGCAGCGTTGTAGGTCGACAGGACTCTAACTATGGCTACACCTTC; CDR3 protein: CSVVGRQDSNYGYTF
D gene: NA; clone size: NA; V gene: TRBV27; J gene: TRBJ1-5; CDR3 DNA: TGTGCCAGCAGCCGGGGAGGGACGAGCAATCAGCCCCAGCATTTT; CDR3 protein: CASSRGGTSNQPQHF
D gene: NA; clone size: few; V gene: TRBV6-2/TRBV6-3; J gene: TRBJ1-5; CDR3 DNA: TGTGCCAGCAGTTATCGAGTATGGTCTTCCAATCAGCCCCAGCATTTT; CDR3 protein: CASSYRVWSSNQPQHF
D gene: TRBD1; clone size: NA; V gene: TRBV6-5; J gene: TRBJ1-3; CDR3 DNA: TGTGCCAGCAAGGAGGGGGCCTCTGGAAACACCATATATTTT; CDR3 protein: CASKEGASGNTIYF
D gene: NA; clone size: NA; V gene: TRBV5-4; J gene: TRBJ1-1; CDR3 DNA: TGTGCCAGCAGCACTGGACAGAGGAACACTGAAGCTTTCTTT; CDR3 protein: CASSTGQRNTEAFF
D gene: NA; clone size: NA; V gene: TRBV15; J gene: TRBJ1-2; CDR3 DNA: TGTGCCACCAGCATCGGGAGCCCGGAAAACTATGGCTACACCTTC; CDR3 protein: CATSIGSPENYGYTF
D gene: TRBD1; clone size: NA; V gene: TRBV4-2; J gene: TRBJ2-2; CDR3 DNA: TGTGCCAGCAGCCATGGGACAGGGGGCAACACCGGGGAGCTGTTTTTT; CDR3 protein: CASSHGTGGNTGELFF
D gene: TRBD2; clone size: NA; V gene: TRBV5-8; J gene: TRBJ2-1; CDR3 DNA: TGTGCCAGCAGATCGGGACTAGCGGGAGAAAGCGAGCAGTTCTTC; CDR3 protein: CASRSGLAGESEQFF
D gene: TRBD2; clone size: once; V gene: TRBV25-1; J gene: TRBJ2-1; CDR3 DNA: TGTGCCAGCAGTGAATTCAGCGGGAGGGGCTATGAGCAGTTCTTC; CDR3 protein: CASSEFSGRGYEQFF
D gene: NA; clone size: NA; V gene: TRBV27; J gene: TRBJ2-3; CDR3 DNA: TGTGCCAGCAGTGCGAGACAGGTCACAGATACGCAGTATTTT; CDR3 protein: CASSARQVTDTQYF